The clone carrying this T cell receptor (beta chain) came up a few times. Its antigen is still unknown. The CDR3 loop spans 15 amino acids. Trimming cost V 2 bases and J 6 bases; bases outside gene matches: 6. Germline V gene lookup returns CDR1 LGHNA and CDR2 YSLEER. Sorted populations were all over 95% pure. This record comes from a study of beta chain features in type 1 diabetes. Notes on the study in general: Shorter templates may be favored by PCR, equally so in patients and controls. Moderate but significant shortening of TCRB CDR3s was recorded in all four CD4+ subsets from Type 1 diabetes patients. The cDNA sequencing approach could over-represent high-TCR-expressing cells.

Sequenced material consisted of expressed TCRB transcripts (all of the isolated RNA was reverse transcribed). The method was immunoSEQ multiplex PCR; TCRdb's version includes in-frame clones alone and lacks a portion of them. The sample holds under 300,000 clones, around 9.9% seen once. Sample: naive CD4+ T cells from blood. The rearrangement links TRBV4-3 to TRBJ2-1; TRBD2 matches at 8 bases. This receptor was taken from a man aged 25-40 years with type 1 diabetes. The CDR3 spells CASSQIQRGPNEQFF. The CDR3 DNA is TGCGCCAGCAGCCAAATCCAGCGGGGGCCCAATGAGCAGTTCTTC.